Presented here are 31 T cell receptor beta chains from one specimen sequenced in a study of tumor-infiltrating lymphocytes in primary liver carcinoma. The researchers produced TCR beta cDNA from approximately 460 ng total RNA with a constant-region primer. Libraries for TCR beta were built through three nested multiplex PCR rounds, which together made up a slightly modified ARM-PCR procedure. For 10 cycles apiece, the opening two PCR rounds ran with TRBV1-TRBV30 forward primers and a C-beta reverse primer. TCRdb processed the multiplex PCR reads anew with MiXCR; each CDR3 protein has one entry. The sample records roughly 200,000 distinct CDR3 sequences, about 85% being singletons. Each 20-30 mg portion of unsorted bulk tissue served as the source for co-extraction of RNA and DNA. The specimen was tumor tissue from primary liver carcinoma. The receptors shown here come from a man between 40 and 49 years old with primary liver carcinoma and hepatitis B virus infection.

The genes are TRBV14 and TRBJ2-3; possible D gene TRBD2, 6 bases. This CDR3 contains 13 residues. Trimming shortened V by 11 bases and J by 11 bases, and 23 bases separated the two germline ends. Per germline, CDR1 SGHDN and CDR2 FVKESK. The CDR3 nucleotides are TGTGCCTGCACCCCGACAGAACAGACTAGGCAGTATTTT. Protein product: CACTPTEQTRQYF.

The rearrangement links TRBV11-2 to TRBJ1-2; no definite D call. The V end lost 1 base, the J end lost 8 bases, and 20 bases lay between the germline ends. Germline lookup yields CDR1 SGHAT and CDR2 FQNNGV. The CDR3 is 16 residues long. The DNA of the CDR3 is TGTGCCAGCAGCTTAGTTTGGGAAGCCTATTCTCGAGGCTACACCTTC. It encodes CASSLVWEAYSRGYTF.

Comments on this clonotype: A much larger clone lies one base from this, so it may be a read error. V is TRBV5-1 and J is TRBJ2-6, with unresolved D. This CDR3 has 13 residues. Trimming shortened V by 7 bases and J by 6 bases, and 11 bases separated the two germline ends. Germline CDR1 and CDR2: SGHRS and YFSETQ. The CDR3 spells CASQTEEANVLTF. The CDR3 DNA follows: TGCGCCAGCCAAACGGAAGAGGCCAACGTCCTGACTTTC.

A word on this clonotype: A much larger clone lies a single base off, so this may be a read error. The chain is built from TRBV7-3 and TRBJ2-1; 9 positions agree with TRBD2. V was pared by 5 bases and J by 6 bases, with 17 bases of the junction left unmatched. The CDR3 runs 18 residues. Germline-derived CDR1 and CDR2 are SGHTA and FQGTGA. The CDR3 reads CASSKGYAGLATINEQFF. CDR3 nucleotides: TGTGCCAGCAGCAAAGGATACGCGGGACTAGCCACCATCAATGAGCAGTTCTTC.

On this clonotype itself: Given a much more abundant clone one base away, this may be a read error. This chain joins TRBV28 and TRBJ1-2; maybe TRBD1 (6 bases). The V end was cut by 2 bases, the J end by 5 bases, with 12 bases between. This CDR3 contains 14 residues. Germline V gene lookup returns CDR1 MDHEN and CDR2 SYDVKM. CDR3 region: CASSLTNTGYGYTF. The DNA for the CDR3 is TGTGCCAGCAGTTTAACGAATACAGGGTATGGCTACACCTTC.

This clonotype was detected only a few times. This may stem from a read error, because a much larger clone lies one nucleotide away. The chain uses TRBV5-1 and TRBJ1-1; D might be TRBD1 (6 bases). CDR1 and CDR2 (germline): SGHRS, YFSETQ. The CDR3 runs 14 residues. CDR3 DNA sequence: TGCGCCACCGCGTCGGGGGACATGAACATTGAAGCTTTCTTT. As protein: CATASGDMNIEAFF.

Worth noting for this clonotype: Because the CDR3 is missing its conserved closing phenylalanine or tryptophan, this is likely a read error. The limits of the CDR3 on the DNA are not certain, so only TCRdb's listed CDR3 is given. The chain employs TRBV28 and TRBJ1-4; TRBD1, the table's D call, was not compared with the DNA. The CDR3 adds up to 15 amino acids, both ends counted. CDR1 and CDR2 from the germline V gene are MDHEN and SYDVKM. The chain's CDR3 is CASSSRTGSNEKLLL.

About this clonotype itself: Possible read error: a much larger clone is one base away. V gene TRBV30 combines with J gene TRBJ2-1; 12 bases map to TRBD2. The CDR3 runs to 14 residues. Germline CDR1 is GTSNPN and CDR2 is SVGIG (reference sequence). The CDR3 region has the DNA TGTGTCTGGAGTGAGACTAGCGGGGGAAATGAGCAGTTCTTC. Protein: CVWSETSGGNEQFF.

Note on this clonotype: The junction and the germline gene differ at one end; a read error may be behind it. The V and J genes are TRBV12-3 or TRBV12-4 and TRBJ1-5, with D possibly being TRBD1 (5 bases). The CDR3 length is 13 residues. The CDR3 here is CASQGSRAQSQHF. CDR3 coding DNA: TGTGCCAGCCAGGGTTCGAGGGCTCAGTCCCAGCATTTT.

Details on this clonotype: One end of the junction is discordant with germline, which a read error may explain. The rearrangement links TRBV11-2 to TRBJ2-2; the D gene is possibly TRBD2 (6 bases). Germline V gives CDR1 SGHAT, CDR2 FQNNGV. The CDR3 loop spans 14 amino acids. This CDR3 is CASAGLLNTGELFF. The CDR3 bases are TGTGCCAGCGCGGGACTGTTGAACACTGGGGAGCTGTTTTTT.

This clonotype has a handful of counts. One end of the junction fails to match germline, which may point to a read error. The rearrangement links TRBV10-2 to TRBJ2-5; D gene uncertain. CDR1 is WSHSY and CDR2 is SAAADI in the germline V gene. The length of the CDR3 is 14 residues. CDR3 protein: CASSGSSRQETHYF. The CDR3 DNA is TGTGCCAGCAGTGGTAGTTCCAGACAAGAGACCCACTACTTC.

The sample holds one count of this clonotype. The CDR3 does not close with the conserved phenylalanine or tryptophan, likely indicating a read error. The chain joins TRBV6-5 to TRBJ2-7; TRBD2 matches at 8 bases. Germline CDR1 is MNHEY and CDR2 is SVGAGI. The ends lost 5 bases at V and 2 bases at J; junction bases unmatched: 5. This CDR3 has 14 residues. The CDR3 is CASSVTSAAYEQYL. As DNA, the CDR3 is TGTGCCAGCAGTGTGACTAGCGCGGCCTACGAGCAGTACCTC.

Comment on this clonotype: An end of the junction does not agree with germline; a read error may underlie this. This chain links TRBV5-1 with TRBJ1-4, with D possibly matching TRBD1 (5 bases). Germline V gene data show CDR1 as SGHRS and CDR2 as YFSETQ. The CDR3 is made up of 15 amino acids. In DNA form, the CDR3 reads TGCGCCAGCAGCTTGGATTCGGGACTGGCTGAAAAACTGATTTTT. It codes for CASSLDSGLAEKLIF.

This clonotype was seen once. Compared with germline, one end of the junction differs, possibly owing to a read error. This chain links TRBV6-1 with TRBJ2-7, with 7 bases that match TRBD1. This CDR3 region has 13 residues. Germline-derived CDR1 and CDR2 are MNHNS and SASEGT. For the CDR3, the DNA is TGTGACAACACCCGGACAGGTTCCTACAAGCAGTACTTC. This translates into CDNTRTGSYKQYF.

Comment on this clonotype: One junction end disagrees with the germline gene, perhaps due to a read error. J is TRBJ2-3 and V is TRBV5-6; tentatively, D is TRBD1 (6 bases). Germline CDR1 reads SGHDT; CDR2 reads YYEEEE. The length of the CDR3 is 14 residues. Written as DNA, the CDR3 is TGTGCCAGTAGCTTGCTGGGGGCAACAGATACGCAATATTTT. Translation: CASSLLGATDTQYF. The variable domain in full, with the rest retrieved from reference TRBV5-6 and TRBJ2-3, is DAGVTQSPTHLIKTRGQQVTLRCSPKSGHDTVSWYQQALGQGPQFIFQYYEEEERQRGNFPDRFSGHQFPNYSSELNVNALLLGDSALYLCASSLLGATDTQYFGPGTRLTVL.

Here the CDR3 DNA reads TGCGACAATAGTAACCTCGGGAGCTCCTACGAGCAGTACTTC. Translating gives CDNSNLGSSYEQYF. J is TRBJ2-7 and V is TRBV10-2, with D maybe TRBD2 (6 bases). The CDR3 loop spans 14 amino acids. Germline V gene lookup returns CDR1 WSHSY and CDR2 SAAADI.

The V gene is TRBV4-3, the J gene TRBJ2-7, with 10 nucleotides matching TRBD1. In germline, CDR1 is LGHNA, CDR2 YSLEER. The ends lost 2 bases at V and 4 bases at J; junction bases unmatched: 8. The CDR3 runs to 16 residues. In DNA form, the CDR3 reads TGCGCCAGCAGCCAATCCGGGACAGGGGAATTGTACGAGCAGTACTTC. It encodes CASSQSGTGELYEQYF.

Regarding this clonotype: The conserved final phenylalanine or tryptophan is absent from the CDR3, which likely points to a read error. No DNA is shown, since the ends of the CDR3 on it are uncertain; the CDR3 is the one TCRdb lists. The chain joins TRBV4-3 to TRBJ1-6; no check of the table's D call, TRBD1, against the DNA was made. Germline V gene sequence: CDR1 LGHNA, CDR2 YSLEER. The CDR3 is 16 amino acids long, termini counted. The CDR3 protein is CASSSWDSGRNSPLHV.

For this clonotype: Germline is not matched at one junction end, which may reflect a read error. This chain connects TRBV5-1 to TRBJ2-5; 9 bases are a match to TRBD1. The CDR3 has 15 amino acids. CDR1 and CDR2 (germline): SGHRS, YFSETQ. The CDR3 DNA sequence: TGCACCAGCAGCCAGACAGGGGGAGAACAAGAGACCCAGTGCTTC. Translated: CTSSQTGGEQETQCF.

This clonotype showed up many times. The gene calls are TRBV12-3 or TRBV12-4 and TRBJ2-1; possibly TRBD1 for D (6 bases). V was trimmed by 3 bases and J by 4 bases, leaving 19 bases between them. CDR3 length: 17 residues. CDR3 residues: CASSFRGTQKTYNEQFF. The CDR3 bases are TGTGCCAGCAGTTTTAGAGGGACACAGAAAACTTACAATGAGCAGTTCTTC.

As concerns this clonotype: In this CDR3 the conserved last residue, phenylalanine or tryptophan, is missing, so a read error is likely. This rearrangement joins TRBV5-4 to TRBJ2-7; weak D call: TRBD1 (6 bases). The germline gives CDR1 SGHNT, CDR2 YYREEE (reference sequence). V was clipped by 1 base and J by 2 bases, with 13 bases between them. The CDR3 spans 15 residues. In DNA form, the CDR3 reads TGTGCCAGCAGCTTGACGGGACACGATCCCTACGAGCAGTACTCC. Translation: CASSLTGHDPYEQYS.

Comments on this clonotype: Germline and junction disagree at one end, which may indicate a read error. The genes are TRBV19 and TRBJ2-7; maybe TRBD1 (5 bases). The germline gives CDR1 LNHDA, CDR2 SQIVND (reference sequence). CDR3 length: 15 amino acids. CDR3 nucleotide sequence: TGTGTCAGTAGTATTACAGGTCCTGGGAACTACGAGCAGTACTTC. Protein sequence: CVSSITGPGNYEQYF.

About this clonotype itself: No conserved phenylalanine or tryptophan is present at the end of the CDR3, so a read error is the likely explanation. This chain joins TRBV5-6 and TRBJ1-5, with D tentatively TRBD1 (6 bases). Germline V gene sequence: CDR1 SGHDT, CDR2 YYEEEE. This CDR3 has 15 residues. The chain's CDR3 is CDSSSTWGGDQPQHL. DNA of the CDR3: TGTGACAGTAGCTCTACTTGGGGGGGCGATCAGCCCCAGCATCTT.

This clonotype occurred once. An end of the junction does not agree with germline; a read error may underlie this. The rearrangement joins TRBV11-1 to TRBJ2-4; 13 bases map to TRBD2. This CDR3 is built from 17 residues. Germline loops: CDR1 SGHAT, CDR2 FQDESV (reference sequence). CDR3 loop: CASGFPGTSGTKNIQYF. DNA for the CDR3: TGTGCCAGCGGTTTTCCCGGGACTAGCGGGACTAAAAACATTCAGTACTTT.

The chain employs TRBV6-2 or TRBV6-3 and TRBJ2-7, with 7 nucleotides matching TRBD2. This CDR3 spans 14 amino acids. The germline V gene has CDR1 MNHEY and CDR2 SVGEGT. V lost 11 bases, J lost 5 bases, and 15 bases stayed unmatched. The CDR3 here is CAGTPLGGYHEQYF. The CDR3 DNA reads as TGTGCCGGCACTCCCCTCGGGGGGTACCACGAGCAGTACTTC.

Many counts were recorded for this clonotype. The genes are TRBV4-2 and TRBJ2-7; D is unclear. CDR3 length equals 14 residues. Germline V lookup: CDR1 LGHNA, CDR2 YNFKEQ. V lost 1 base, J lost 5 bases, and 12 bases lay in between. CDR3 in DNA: TGTGCCAGCAGCCAAGTTGTCCCCGAGGACGAGCAGTACTTC. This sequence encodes CASSQVVPEDEQYF.

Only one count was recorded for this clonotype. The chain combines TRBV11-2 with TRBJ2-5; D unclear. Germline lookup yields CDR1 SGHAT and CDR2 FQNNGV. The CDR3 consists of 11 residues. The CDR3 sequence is CTNSLKETQYF. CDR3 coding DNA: TGTACCAACAGCTTAAAAGAGACCCAGTACTTC. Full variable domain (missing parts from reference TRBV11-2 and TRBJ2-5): EAGVAQSPRYKIIEKRQSVAFWCNPISGHATLYWYQQILGQGPKLLIQFQNNGVVDDSQLPKDRFSAERLKGVDSTLKIQPAKLEDSAVYLCTNSLKETQYFGPGTRLLVL.

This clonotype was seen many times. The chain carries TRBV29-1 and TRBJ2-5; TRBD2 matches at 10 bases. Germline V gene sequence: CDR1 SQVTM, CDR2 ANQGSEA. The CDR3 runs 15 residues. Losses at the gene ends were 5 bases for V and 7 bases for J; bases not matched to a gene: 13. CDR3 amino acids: CSVSLLAGRGGTQYF. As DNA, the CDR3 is TGCAGCGTTTCCTTACTAGCGGGAAGGGGAGGGACCCAGTACTTC.

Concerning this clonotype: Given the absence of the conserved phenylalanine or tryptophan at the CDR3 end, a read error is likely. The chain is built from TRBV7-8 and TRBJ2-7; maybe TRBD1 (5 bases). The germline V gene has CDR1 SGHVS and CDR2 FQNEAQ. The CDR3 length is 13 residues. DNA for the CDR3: TGTGCCGGCAGCTGGAAACAGGAATACGAGCAGTACTAC. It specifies CAGSWKQEYEQYY.

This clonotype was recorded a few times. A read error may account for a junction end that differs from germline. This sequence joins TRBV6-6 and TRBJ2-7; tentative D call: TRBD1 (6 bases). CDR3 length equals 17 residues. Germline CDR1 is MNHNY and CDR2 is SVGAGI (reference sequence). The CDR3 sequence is CDSSSSSDQGPRDEQYF. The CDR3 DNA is TGTGACAGCAGTTCCTCGTCGGACCAGGGGCCTAGGGACGAGCAGTACTTC.

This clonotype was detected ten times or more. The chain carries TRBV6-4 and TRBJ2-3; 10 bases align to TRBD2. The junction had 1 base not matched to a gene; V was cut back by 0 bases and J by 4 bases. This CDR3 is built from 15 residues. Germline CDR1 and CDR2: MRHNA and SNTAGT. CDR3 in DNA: TGTGCCAGCAGTGACTCAGCGGGAGGGCCAGATACGCAGTATTTT. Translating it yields CASSDSAGGPDTQYF.